These 3 T cell receptor beta chains originate from one sample sequenced in a study of blood T cell repertoires in COVID-19. TCRdb keeps only in-frame clones here, not all; method: immunoSEQ multiplex PCR. The table shows 310,000 or so clones, with roughly 87% occurring only once. Sample: PBMCs or T cells enriched from blood (not recorded which). The receptors derive from a woman younger than 30 who had recovered from COVID-19.

CDR3 amino acids: CASSPRQGYEQYF. Here the CDR3 DNA reads TGTGCCAGCAGTCCCAGACAGGGCTACGAGCAGTACTTC. The genes are TRBV6-5 and TRBJ2-7; TRBD1 aligns across 7 bases. Germline CDR1 is MNHEY and CDR2 is SVGAGI. J was trimmed by 3 bases and V by 5 bases; bases with no gene match: 4. CDR3 length equals 13 residues.

The chain couples TRBV4-2 to TRBJ1-1; D call uncertain. The CDR3 runs 14 residues. Trimming removed 5 bases at V and 3 bases at J, with 13 bases between. Germline CDR1 reads LGHNA; CDR2 reads YNFKEQ. The CDR3 DNA reads as TGTGCCAGCAGCTTCGGCCCCGGGGACACTGAAGCTTTCTTT. Amino acids: CASSFGPGDTEAFF.

The chain has TRBV27 and TRBJ1-4; TRBD1 matches at 7 bases. Germline CDR1 reads MNHEY; CDR2 reads SMNVEV (reference sequence). Trimming cost V 2 bases and J 3 bases; bases outside gene matches: 6. This CDR3 comprises 16 residues. This CDR3 is CASSLAYRGANEKLFF. The CDR3 DNA sequence: TGTGCCAGCAGTTTAGCGTACAGGGGTGCTAATGAAAAACTGTTTTTT.